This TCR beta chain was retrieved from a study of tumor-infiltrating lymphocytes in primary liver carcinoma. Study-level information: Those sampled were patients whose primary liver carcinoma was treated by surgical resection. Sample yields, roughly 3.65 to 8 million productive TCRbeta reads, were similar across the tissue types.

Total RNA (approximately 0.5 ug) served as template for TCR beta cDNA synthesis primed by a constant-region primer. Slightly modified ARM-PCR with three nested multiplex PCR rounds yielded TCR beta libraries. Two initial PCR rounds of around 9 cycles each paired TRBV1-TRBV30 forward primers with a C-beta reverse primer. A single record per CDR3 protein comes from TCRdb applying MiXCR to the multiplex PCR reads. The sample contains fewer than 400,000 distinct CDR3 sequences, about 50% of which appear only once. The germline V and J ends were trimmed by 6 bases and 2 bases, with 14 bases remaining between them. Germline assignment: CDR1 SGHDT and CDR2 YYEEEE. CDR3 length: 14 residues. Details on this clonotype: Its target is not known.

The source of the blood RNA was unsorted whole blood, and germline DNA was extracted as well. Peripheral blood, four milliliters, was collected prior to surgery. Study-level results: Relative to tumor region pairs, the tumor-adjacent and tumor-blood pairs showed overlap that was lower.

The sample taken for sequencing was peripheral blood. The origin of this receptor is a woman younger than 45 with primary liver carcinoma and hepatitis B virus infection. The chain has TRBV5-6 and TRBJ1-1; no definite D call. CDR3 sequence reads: CASNSTRRNTEAFF. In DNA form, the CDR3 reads TGTGCCAGCAACTCGACAAGAAGAAACACTGAAGCTTTCTTT.